One and the same sample provided the 25 T cell receptor beta chains below, sequenced in a study of a mutant IDH1 vaccine in newly diagnosed glioma. Their cognate antigens are unknown. Time point noted: week 23, last vaccination. The vaccine gave 300 ug of a 20-mer mutant IDH1 peptide subcutaneously per dose. Clones were read by immunoSEQ multiplex PCR, and TCRdb kept only the in-frame ones, dropping some. The sample lists about 56,000 clones, 85% to 90% seen once, with 1.4% in the top ten. The material was PBMCs, obtained from a glioma patient whose treatment included an IDH1 peptide vaccine. The receptors shown here come from a man aged 40-50 years with glioma.

The V gene is TRBV7-8, the J gene TRBJ2-6; possible D gene TRBD2, 5 bases. The CDR3 extends over 14 amino acids. Germline V gene lookup returns CDR1 SGHVS and CDR2 FQNEAQ. Trimming stripped 8 bases from V and 1 base from J, with 9 bases between. The CDR3 DNA reads as TGTGCCAGCGGGAGCGAGTCTGGGGCCAACGTCCTGACTTTC. Amino acids: CASGSESGANVLTF.

The chain combines TRBV18 with TRBJ1-4, with D uncertain. The CDR3 runs to 14 residues. Germline CDR1 KGHSH, CDR2 LQKENI. Trimming pared 8 bases from V and 0 bases from J, leaving 10 bases between. CDR3 sequence: CASRYDATNEKLFF. The CDR3 DNA follows: TGTGCCAGCCGGTATGATGCAACTAATGAAAAACTGTTTTTT.

The V call is TRBV7-2, the J call TRBJ2-5; a possible D gene is TRBD1 (6 bases). The CDR3 length is 14 residues. Germline V gene data show CDR1 as SGHTA and CDR2 as FQGNSA. V was clipped by 3 bases and J by 5 bases, with 13 bases between them. The DNA of the CDR3 is TGTGCCAGCAGCTTCGAACAGGGCTGGGAGACCCAGTACTTC. This encodes CASSFEQGWETQYF. Together with reference TRBV7-2 and TRBJ2-5, the CDR3 gives the full variable domain: GAGVSQSPSNKVTEKGKDVELRCDPISGHTALYWYRQSLGQGLEFLIYFQGNSAPDKSGLPSDRFSAERTGGSVSTLTIQRTQQEDSAVYLCASSFEQGWETQYFGPGTRLLVL.

The rearrangement uses TRBV19 and TRBJ2-4; D is uncertain. The CDR3 has 17 residues. Germline CDR1 reads LNHDA; CDR2 reads SQIVND (reference sequence). The V end lost 6 bases, the J end lost 0 bases, and 18 bases lay between the germline ends. Here the CDR3 reads CASSPGVGRRAKNIQYF. The CDR3 DNA is TGTGCCAGTAGCCCCGGTGTCGGAAGACGAGCCAAAAACATTCAGTACTTC.

The chain has TRBV19 and TRBJ1-3; D gene ambiguous. V lost 5 bases, J lost 7 bases, and 9 bases lay in between. The CDR3 runs 12 residues. CDR1 LNHDA and CDR2 SQIVND come from the germline V gene (reference sequence). For the CDR3, the DNA is TGTGCCAGTAGTGCCCTGGGCAACACCATATATTTT. This sequence encodes CASSALGNTIYF.

The V call is TRBV18, the J call TRBJ1-1; TRBD1 is a possible D gene (5 bases). Trimming took 3 bases from V and 1 from J, leaving 12 bases between them. From germline, CDR1 is KGHSH and CDR2 LQKENI. CDR3 length equals 15 residues. The CDR3 region is CASSPGGRGNTEAFF. The CDR3 nucleotides are TGTGCCAGCTCACCGGGGGGACGGGGGAACACTGAAGCTTTCTTT. The variable domain in full, with the rest retrieved from reference TRBV18 and TRBJ1-1, is NAGVMQNPRHLVRRRGQEARLRCSPMKGHSHVYWYRQLPEEGLKFMVYLQKENIIDESGMPKERFSAEFPKEGPSILRIQQVVRGDSAAYFCASSPGGRGNTEAFFGQGTRLTVV.

The chain combines TRBV5-5 with TRBJ2-7; the D gene is possibly TRBD1 (5 bases). Trimming shortened V by 2 bases and J by 3 bases, and 12 bases separated the two germline ends. Per the germline V gene, CDR1 is SGHKS and CDR2 is YYEKEE (reference sequence). This CDR3 is built from 14 residues. The CDR3 coding sequence is TGTGCCAGCAGCTTCAGGGAAATTATCTACGAGCAGTACTTC. Translated, it gives CASSFREIIYEQYF.

The CDR3 nucleotides read TGTGCCAGCTCACCACTACGGGATGGCTACACCTTC. Encoded protein: CASSPLRDGYTF. This rearrangement joins TRBV18 to TRBJ1-2; no firm D call. The CDR3 spans 12 residues. Trimming removed 1 base at V and 6 bases at J, with 6 bases between. Germline V gene lookup returns CDR1 KGHSH and CDR2 LQKENI.

The chain joins TRBV7-7 to TRBJ2-2, with D possibly TRBD2 on 6 matching bases. The V end was cut by 5 bases, the J end by 4 bases, with 14 bases between. From germline, CDR1 is SSHAT and CDR2 FNYEAQ (reference sequence). This CDR3 comprises 15 residues. The CDR3 region has the DNA TGTGCCAGCAGCAAAAGACTAGGTTTCACCGGGGAGCTGTTTTTT. Translating it yields CASSKRLGFTGELFF.

This rearrangement joins TRBV9 to TRBJ1-4; TRBD1 aligns across 8 bases. The CDR3 extends over 15 amino acids. V was clipped by 7 bases and J by 0 bases; unmatched bases: 5. Germline CDR1 SGDLS, CDR2 YYNGEE. CDR3 DNA: TGTGCCAGCGGACCGGGACAGGCAACTAATGAAAAACTGTTTTTT. Its protein product is CASGPGQATNEKLFF.

This clone was picked up a small number of times. The chain has TRBV19 and TRBJ2-7; D uncertain. CDR3 length: 14 residues. Between the trimmed V and J ends, which lost 3 bases and 2 bases, there was a span of 11 bases. Germline CDR1 and CDR2: LNHDA and SQIVND (reference sequence). The CDR3 here is CASSIQVNTYEQYF. CDR3 coding DNA: TGTGCCAGTAGTATCCAGGTAAATACCTACGAGCAGTACTTC.

The chain joins TRBV5-5 to TRBJ2-7, with D possibly being TRBD2 (6 bases). The CDR3 runs to 13 residues. Germline-derived CDR1 and CDR2 are SGHKS and YYEKEE (reference sequence). V was clipped by 2 bases and J by 7 bases, with 13 bases between them. The CDR3 is CASSFGGAPEQYF. CDR3 DNA sequence: TGTGCCAGCAGCTTCGGCGGGGCCCCAGAGCAGTACTTC.

This chain connects TRBV7-9 to TRBJ2-7; a possible D gene is TRBD2 (6 bases). Germline-derived CDR1 and CDR2 are SEHNR and FQNEAQ (reference sequence). Deletions cut 3 bases from V and 3 bases from J, with 12 bases between. The CDR3 totals 14 residues. CDR3 loop: CASSFMGTLYEQYF. Here the CDR3 DNA reads TGTGCCAGCAGCTTTATGGGGACTCTCTACGAGCAGTACTTC.

Only a few counts were recorded for this clone. The chain recombines TRBV5-6 with TRBJ1-5, with 7 bases aligning to TRBD1. Per germline, CDR1 SGHDT and CDR2 YYEEEE. There are 14 residues in the CDR3. J gave up 5 bases and V 4 bases, and 6 bases lay outside the gene matches. The CDR3 sequence is CASSPRQGDQPQHF. The CDR3 DNA sequence: TGTGCCAGCAGCCCCAGACAGGGCGATCAGCCCCAGCATTTT.

The gene calls are TRBV6-1 and TRBJ1-1; D unclear. This CDR3 is built from 13 residues. V lost 2 bases to trimming and J lost 12 bases, with 16 bases between them. The germline CDR1 and CDR2 sequences are MNHNS and SASEGT. The CDR3 DNA reads as TGTGCCAGCAGTGAAACCAGCAAATCTGTTCCTTTCTTT. Translated, it gives CASSETSKSVPFF.

The V call is TRBV15, the J call TRBJ2-5; 13 nucleotides match TRBD2. Germline trimming cut 4 bases from V and 7 bases from J; bases unmatched to any gene: 12. Germline CDR1 is LNHNV and CDR2 is YYDKDF (reference sequence). CDR3 length equals 17 residues. The CDR3 reads CATSIFGLAGAEGTQYF. CDR3 nucleotide sequence: TGTGCCACCAGCATTTTCGGACTAGCGGGAGCGGAGGGGACCCAGTACTTC.

The rearrangement uses TRBV29-1 and TRBJ1-1; tentatively, D is TRBD1 (5 bases). This CDR3 has 12 residues. Trimming cost V 4 bases and J 5 bases, with 11 bases left between them. Germline CDR1 is SQVTM and CDR2 is ANQGSEA. The CDR3 nucleotides read TGCAGCGTTGGAATTGAGGGGACTGAAGCTTTCTTT. Its protein is CSVGIEGTEAFF.

The chain has TRBV5-1 and TRBJ1-4; D might be TRBD1 (5 bases). Germline V gene sequence: CDR1 SGHRS, CDR2 YFSETQ. This CDR3 is built from 16 residues. Trimming took off 0 bases at V and 8 bases at J, with 17 bases between the two ends. The CDR3 loop is CASSLARDPRREKLFF. The CDR3 nucleotides read TGCGCCAGCAGCTTGGCCCGGGACCCCCGGAGGGAAAAACTGTTTTTT.

This chain uses TRBV28 with TRBJ2-7; D is unclear. The germline CDR1 and CDR2 sequences are MDHEN and SYDVKM. This CDR3 region has 14 residues. Trimming removed 3 bases from V and 2 bases from J, with 11 bases in between. The CDR3 here is CASSLVGHAYEQYF. Here the CDR3 DNA reads TGTGCCAGCAGTTTGGTGGGCCATGCCTACGAGCAGTACTTC.

The chain employs TRBV4-1 and TRBJ2-1; D is perhaps TRBD2 (5 bases). The germline V gene encodes CDR1 MGHRA and CDR2 YSYEKL. The CDR3 covers 15 residues. The V and J ends lost 0 bases and 6 bases respectively, with 12 bases between them. The CDR3 DNA reads as TGCGCCAGCAGCCAAGATTCGGAGGCGGGCAATGAGCAGTTCTTC. This sequence encodes CASSQDSEAGNEQFF.

This clone was picked up one time. The chain carries TRBV5-1 and TRBJ2-7; 7 bases are a match to TRBD2. Germline CDR1 is SGHRS and CDR2 is YFSETQ. V lost 2 bases to trimming and J lost 2 bases; unmatched junction nucleotides: 4. This CDR3 region has 14 residues. The CDR3 protein is CASSFLAETYEQYF. DNA of the CDR3: TGCGCCAGCAGCTTCCTAGCGGAAACCTACGAGCAGTACTTC.

The chain couples TRBV25-1 to TRBJ2-7, with a tentative D call TRBD2 (6 bases). CDR3 length: 15 amino acids. Germline values: CDR1 MGHDK, CDR2 SYGVNS. Deletions cut 3 bases from V and 2 bases from J, with 14 bases between. The CDR3 reads CASSEAAGAPYEQYF. The CDR3 coding sequence is TGTGCCAGCAGTGAGGCAGCGGGTGCCCCCTACGAGCAGTACTTC.

CDR3 sequence reads: CASSAQGGDTQYF. CDR3 DNA sequence: TGTGCCAGCAGCGCCCAAGGGGGGGATACGCAGTATTTT. This chain connects TRBV7-9 to TRBJ2-3; D may correspond to TRBD1 or TRBD2 (6 bases each). V was trimmed by 5 bases and J by 6 bases, leaving 12 bases between them. Looked up from germline, CDR1 is SEHNR and CDR2 is FQNEAQ (reference sequence). This CDR3 comprises 13 residues.

The rearrangement joins TRBV5-3 to TRBJ1-2; TRBD1 agrees at 8 bases. TRBV5-3 is an open reading frame whose function is uncertain. Losses at the gene ends were 4 bases for V and 7 bases for J; bases not matched to a gene: 15. CDR3 size: 16 residues. CDR3 DNA sequence: TGTGCCAGAAGCCCCACGTTGTACGGGACAGGAACTGGCTACACCTTC. It yields the protein CARSPTLYGTGTGYTF.

The V call is TRBV5-1, the J call TRBJ2-5; D might be TRBD2 (5 bases). Between the trimmed V and J ends, which lost 4 bases and 5 bases, there was a span of 18 bases. Germline CDR1 reads SGHRS; CDR2 reads YFSETQ. CDR3 length: 15 residues. This chain's CDR3 is CASSTGIAKMETQYF. The CDR3 nucleotides read TGCGCCAGCAGCACGGGAATCGCGAAAATGGAGACCCAGTACTTC.